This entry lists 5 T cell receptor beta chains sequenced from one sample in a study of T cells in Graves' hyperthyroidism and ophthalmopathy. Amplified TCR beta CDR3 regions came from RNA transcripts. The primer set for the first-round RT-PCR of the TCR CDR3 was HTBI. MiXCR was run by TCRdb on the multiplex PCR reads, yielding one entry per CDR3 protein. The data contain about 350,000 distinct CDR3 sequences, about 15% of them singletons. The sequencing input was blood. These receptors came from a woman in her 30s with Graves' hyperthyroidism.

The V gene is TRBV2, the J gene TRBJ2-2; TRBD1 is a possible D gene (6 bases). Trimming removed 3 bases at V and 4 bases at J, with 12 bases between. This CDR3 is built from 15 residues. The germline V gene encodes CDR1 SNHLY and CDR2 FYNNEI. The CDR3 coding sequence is TGTGCCAGCAGTGACAGGGGTGGGGTCACCGGGGAGCTGTTTTTT. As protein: CASSDRGGVTGELFF. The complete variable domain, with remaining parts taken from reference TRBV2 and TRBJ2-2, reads EPEVTQTPSHQVTQMGQEVILRCVPISNHLYFYWYRQILGQKVEFLVSFYNNEISEKSEIFDDQFSVERPDGSNFTLKIRSTKLEDSAMYFCASSDRGGVTGELFFGEGSRLTVL.

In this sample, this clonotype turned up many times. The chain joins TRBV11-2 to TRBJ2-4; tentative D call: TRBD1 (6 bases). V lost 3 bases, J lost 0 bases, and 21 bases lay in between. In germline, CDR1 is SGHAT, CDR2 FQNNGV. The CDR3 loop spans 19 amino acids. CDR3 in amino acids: CASSFFPLGGGVAKNIQYF. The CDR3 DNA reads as TGTGCCAGCAGCTTCTTCCCCCTAGGGGGTGGGGTAGCCAAAAACATTCAGTACTTC.

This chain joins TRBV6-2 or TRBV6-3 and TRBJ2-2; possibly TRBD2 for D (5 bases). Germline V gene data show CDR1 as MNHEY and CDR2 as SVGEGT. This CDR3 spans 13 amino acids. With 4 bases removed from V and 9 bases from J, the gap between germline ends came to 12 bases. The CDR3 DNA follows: TGTGCCAGCAGTTCGGACTGGCTAAGGGAGCTGTTTTTT. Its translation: CASSSDWLRELFF.

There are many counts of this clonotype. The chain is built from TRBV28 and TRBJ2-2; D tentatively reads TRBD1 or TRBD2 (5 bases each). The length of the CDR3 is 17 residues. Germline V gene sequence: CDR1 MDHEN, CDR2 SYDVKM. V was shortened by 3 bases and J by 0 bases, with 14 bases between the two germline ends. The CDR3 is CASSLGLGRPNTGELFF. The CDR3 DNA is TGTGCCAGCAGTTTGGGGTTGGGACGGCCGAACACCGGGGAGCTGTTTTTT.

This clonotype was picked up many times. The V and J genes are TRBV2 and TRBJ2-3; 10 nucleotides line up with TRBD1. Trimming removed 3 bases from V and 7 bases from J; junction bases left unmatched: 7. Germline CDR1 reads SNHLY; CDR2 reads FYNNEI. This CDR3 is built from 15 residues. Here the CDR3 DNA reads TGTGCCAGCAGTGACCGGGACAGGGGAAGTTATACGCAGTATTTT. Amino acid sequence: CASSDRDRGSYTQYF.